These 22 T cell receptor beta chains were all obtained from the same sample, sequenced in a study of T cells after yellow fever vaccination. TCRdb reanalysed the 5' RACE reads using MiXCR and keeps one entry per CDR3 protein. The sample lists 300,000 to 350,000 distinct CDR3 sequences, about 10% occurring once. Specimen: CD4+ T cells sorted from PBMCs, collected 45 days after the yellow fever booster vaccination. These receptors came from a man aged 18-30 years who received the YFV17D yellow fever vaccine.

This clonotype was counted between two and nine times. This chain uses TRBV3-1 with TRBJ1-1, with D hard to call. CDR1 is LGHDT, CDR2 YNNKEL, per germline (reference sequence). With 1 base removed from V and 3 bases from J, the gap between germline ends came to 6 bases. The CDR3 is 13 amino acids. The CDR3 DNA reads as TGTGCCAGCAGCCAAGTAAGGGACACTGAAGCTTTCTTT. Translated, it gives CASSQVRDTEAFF.

V is TRBV7-3 and J is TRBJ2-7; D may be TRBD2 (5 bases). The CDR3 spans 16 residues. V dropped 2 bases and J dropped 3 bases, with 17 bases sitting between them. Germline V CDR1 and CDR2: SGHTA, FQGTGA. As DNA, the CDR3 is TGTGCCAGCAGCTTAGGCGGGTCGGCTGGTGTCTACGAGCAGTACTTC. This codes for CASSLGGSAGVYEQYF.

This clonotype was seen ten or more times. The chain uses TRBV25-1 and TRBJ1-2, with TRBD1 matching 9 bases. Germline trimming cut 5 bases from V and 4 bases from J; bases unmatched to any gene: 8. CDR1 and CDR2 (germline): MGHDK, SYGVNS. The CDR3 spans 15 residues. CDR3 nucleotide sequence: TGTGCCAGCAGTAAACGGACAGGGGACGGCTATGGCTACACCTTC. Translated: CASSKRTGDGYGYTF.

The sample holds many counts of this clonotype. The chain recombines TRBV7-3 with TRBJ1-1, with TRBD1 matching 8 bases. CDR3 length: 15 amino acids. With 5 bases clipped from V and 10 bases from J, the junction kept 15 bases outside the gene matches. Germline CDR1 is SGHTA and CDR2 is FQGTGA. DNA for the CDR3: TGTGCCAGCAGCCCGGCCGGACAGGGAAGGTCAGGAGCTTTCTTT. Its translation: CASSPAGQGRSGAFF.

This clonotype was seen ten or more times. The chain has TRBV6-5 and TRBJ1-6; D call uncertain. The V end lost 0 bases, the J end lost 6 bases, and 9 bases lay between the germline ends. Germline V gene data show CDR1 as MNHEY and CDR2 as SVGAGI. The CDR3 runs to 15 residues. In nucleotides, the CDR3 is TGTGCCAGCAGTTACTCTGGCCAGGTTAATTCACCCCTCCACTTT. It is translated as CASSYSGQVNSPLHF.

This clonotype was picked up a small number of times. V gene TRBV7-2 combines with J gene TRBJ2-7, with 7 bases matching TRBD2. V gave up 0 bases and J gave up 4 bases; unmatched junction bases: 3. CDR1 SGHTA and CDR2 FQGNSA come from the germline V gene. CDR3 length equals 14 residues. DNA of the CDR3: TGTGCCAGCAGCTTAGCCGGGGGGAGATACGAGCAGTACGTC. Protein sequence: CASSLAGGRYEQYV.

The sample holds a few counts of this clonotype. The rearrangement joins TRBV2 to TRBJ2-3; 9 bases are a match to TRBD2. The CDR3 has 14 residues. Germline values: CDR1 SNHLY, CDR2 FYNNEI. V was clipped by 11 bases and J by 10 bases; unmatched bases: 16. The CDR3 nucleotides read TGTGCCCGAACGGGCGCGGGGGGGACCGATCCGCAGTATTTT. It translates to CARTGAGGTDPQYF.

This clonotype came up a few times. The chain carries TRBV5-1 and TRBJ2-3, with a possible D match to TRBD2 (6 bases). V lost 0 bases to trimming and J lost 0 bases, with 11 bases between them. The CDR3 has 16 amino acids. Germline V lookup: CDR1 SGHRS, CDR2 YFSETQ. CDR3 region: CASSLVGLPSTDTQYF. CDR3 DNA: TGCGCCAGCAGCTTGGTGGGACTTCCTAGCACAGATACGCAGTATTTT. Combining the CDR3 with reference TRBV5-1 and TRBJ2-3 gives the whole variable domain KAGVTQTPRYLIKTRGQQVTLSCSPISGHRSVSWYQQTPGQGLQFLFEYFSETQRNKGNFPGRFSGRQFSNSRSEMNVSTLELGDSALYLCASSLVGLPSTDTQYFGPGTRLTVL.

The V and J genes are TRBV4-2 and TRBJ2-3; 7 bases line up with TRBD2. V lost 0 bases and J lost 8; bases outside the gene matches: 5. The germline V gene has CDR1 LGHNA and CDR2 YNFKEQ. CDR3 size: 14 residues. The CDR3 loop is CASSQESRTSTQYF. Here the CDR3 DNA reads TGTGCCAGCAGCCAAGAGAGTCGGACTAGTACGCAGTATTTT.

This clonotype was seen a single time. V usage is TRBV19 and J usage is TRBJ1-2, with D hard to call. Per the germline V gene, CDR1 is LNHDA and CDR2 is SQIVND (reference sequence). The CDR3 totals 13 residues. V lost 6 bases and J lost 3, with 11 bases in between. The CDR3 spells CASSPGFYYGYTF. CDR3 bases: TGTGCCAGTAGCCCAGGATTTTACTATGGCTACACCTTC.

V gene TRBV14 combines with J gene TRBJ2-1, with D perhaps matching TRBD2 (5 bases). Germline CDR1 reads SGHDN; CDR2 reads FVKESK. Trimming took off 1 base at V and 4 bases at J, with 5 bases between the two ends. This CDR3 has 13 residues. CDR3 sequence (DNA): TGTGCCAGCAGCCAAGGGAGGTACAATGAGCAGTTCTTC. Protein: CASSQGRYNEQFF.

The sample holds one count of this clonotype. J is TRBJ1-5 and V is TRBV4-1; no definite D call. The CDR3 contains 14 residues. The V end lost 0 bases, the J end lost 5 bases, and 8 bases lay between the germline ends. Germline V gene lookup returns CDR1 MGHRA and CDR2 YSYEKL. Written as DNA, the CDR3 is TGCGCCAGCAGCCAAGATTTTGGGGATCAGCCCCAGCATTTT. Residues: CASSQDFGDQPQHF.

The rearrangement uses TRBV5-1 and TRBJ1-2; possible D gene TRBD1, 6 bases. This CDR3 is 15 amino acids long. Germline-derived CDR1 and CDR2 are SGHRS and YFSETQ. V lost 4 bases, J lost 0 bases, and 13 bases lay in between. CDR3 in amino acids: CASSRGTPTNYGYTF. In DNA, the CDR3 is TGCGCCAGCAGCCGGGGGACACCTACTAACTATGGCTACACCTTC. The variable domain in full, completed from reference TRBV5-1 and TRBJ1-2, reads KAGVTQTPRYLIKTRGQQVTLSCSPISGHRSVSWYQQTPGQGLQFLFEYFSETQRNKGNFPGRFSGRQFSNSRSEMNVSTLELGDSALYLCASSRGTPTNYGYTFGSGTRLTVV.

The chain has TRBV12-3 or TRBV12-4 and TRBJ1-5; D is undetermined. V lost 1 base, J lost 0 bases, and 7 bases lay in between. The CDR3 is 15 amino acids. CDR3 region: CASSLGRFSNQPQHF. The CDR3 nucleotides are TGTGCCAGCAGTTTAGGTCGGTTTAGCAATCAGCCCCAGCATTTT.

This clonotype was detected many times. The chain employs TRBV19 and TRBJ2-3, with a tentative D call TRBD2 (5 bases). Germline CDR1 is LNHDA and CDR2 is SQIVND (reference sequence). V shed 6 bases and J shed 2 bases, with 9 bases lying between them. The CDR3 has 13 residues. This chain's CDR3 is CASRLGLTDTQYF. In nucleotides, the CDR3 is TGTGCCAGTAGGCTAGGACTCACAGATACGCAGTATTTT.

V and J are TRBV10-3 and TRBJ1-2, with D possibly matching TRBD1 (5 bases). Germline values: CDR1 ENHRY, CDR2 SYGVKD. The V and J ends lost 7 bases and 8 bases respectively, with 20 bases between them. This CDR3 is 14 amino acids long. In nucleotides, the CDR3 is TGTGCCATCACCCCGGGACGGGACGGTGGAGGCTACACCTTC. Its translation is CAITPGRDGGGYTF.

The V and J genes are TRBV29-1 and TRBJ2-1, with 8 positions matching TRBD2. Germline V gene sequence: CDR1 SQVTM, CDR2 ANQGSEA. Unmatched junction bases numbered 8, after V lost 2 bases and J lost 2 bases. This CDR3 has 16 residues. The CDR3 protein is CSVEKGIAGTYNEQFF. The CDR3 DNA reads as TGCAGCGTTGAAAAGGGGATAGCGGGGACCTACAATGAGCAGTTCTTC.

This clonotype turned up a few times. The junction shows a germline mismatch at one end, possibly a read error. This chain connects TRBV7-7 to TRBJ2-2; D might be TRBD1 or TRBD2, each matching 5 bases. The CDR3 runs 15 residues. Germline CDR1 is SSHAT and CDR2 is FNYEAQ (reference sequence). The CDR3 protein is CASSPGTVLGGELFF. The CDR3 region has the DNA TGTGCTAGCAGCCCCGGGACGGTTCTTGGTGGGGAGCTGTTTTTT. The variable domain in full, completed from reference TRBV7-7 and TRBJ2-2, reads GAGVSQSPRYKVTKRGQDVTLRCDPISSHATLYWYQQALGQGPEFLTYFNYEAQPDKSGLPSDRFSAERPEGSISTLTIQRTEQRDSAMYRCASSPGTVLGGELFFGEGSRLTVL.

The rearrangement joins TRBV5-6 to TRBJ2-3; TRBD2 matches at 11 bases. The length of the CDR3 is 17 residues. Looked up from germline, CDR1 is SGHDT and CDR2 is YYEEEE. After removal of 1 base from V and 5 bases from J, the junction contained 9 bases not matched to a gene. The CDR3 loop is CASSLSSGGQAGDTQYF. CDR3 nucleotides: TGTGCCAGCAGCTTGTCTAGCGGGGGGCAGGCGGGAGATACGCAGTATTTT. Full variable domain (outside the CDR3, taken from reference TRBV5-6 and TRBJ2-3): DAGVTQSPTHLIKTRGQQVTLRCSPKSGHDTVSWYQQALGQGPQFIFQYYEEEERQRGNFPDRFSGHQFPNYSSELNVNALLLGDSALYLCASSLSSGGQAGDTQYFGPGTRLTVL.

This clonotype appeared a few times. The chain is built from TRBV27 and TRBJ2-3; D remains unclear. Germline V gives CDR1 MNHEY, CDR2 SMNVEV (reference sequence). The CDR3 spans 15 residues. Deletions cut 2 bases from V and 2 bases from J, with 11 bases between. As DNA, the CDR3 is TGTGCCAGCAGTTTAAAAAGGATCCCCACAGATACGCAGTATTTT. Translated, it gives CASSLKRIPTDTQYF.

This clonotype was detected many times. The rearrangement uses TRBV11-3 and TRBJ2-2; 9 nucleotides align to TRBD2. The CDR3 runs to 16 residues. The V gene end was trimmed by 3 bases and the J gene end by 6 bases; junction bases not matched to a gene: 8. Germline-derived CDR1 and CDR2 are SGHNT and YENEEA. CDR3 amino acids: CASSFRGAGGPGELFF. In DNA form, the CDR3 reads TGTGCCAGCAGCTTTCGTGGCGCGGGGGGGCCCGGGGAGCTGTTTTTT.

This clonotype was recorded at least ten times. The chain links TRBV6-5 to TRBJ2-3; 14 positions match TRBD2. There are 14 residues in the CDR3. Germline CDR1 is MNHEY and CDR2 is SVGAGI. V dropped 6 bases and J dropped 4; count of bases not matched to a gene: 0. The CDR3 loop reads CASRTSGGADTQYF. The CDR3 nucleotides are TGTGCCAGCAGGACTAGCGGGGGGGCAGATACGCAGTATTTT.